This TCR beta chain was retrieved from a study of T cell changes during pregnancy in multiple sclerosis. The assay was immunoSEQ multiplex PCR, and TCRdb's table has in-frame clones only and misses some. This table has tens of thousands of clones, approximately 90% appearing once. The junction had 4 bases not matched to a gene; V was cut back by 7 bases and J by 3 bases. The CDR3 is made up of 13 amino acids. Germline-derived CDR1 and CDR2 are MNHEY and SVGAGI. The source of this sequence is a female donor with multiple sclerosis, enrolled in a pregnancy study. The sample was CD4+ T cells from peripheral blood mononuclear cells, taken before pregnancy. The chain employs TRBV6-5 and TRBJ2-3; TRBD2 agrees at 7 bases. CDR3 nucleotide sequence: TGTGCCAGCAAGGCTAGCGGTACAGATACGCAGTATTTT. Protein sequence: CASKASGTDTQYF.